These 9 T cell receptor beta chains originate from one sample sequenced in a study of T cell changes during pregnancy in multiple sclerosis. Libraries were prepared by immunoSEQ multiplex PCR; TCRdb keeps only in-frame clonotypes and omits some of them. The sample contains around 68,000 clones, 90% of which appear only once. The source was peripheral blood, collected in the third trimester of pregnancy. Receptor source: a female donor with multiple sclerosis, enrolled in a pregnancy study.

This chain links TRBV28 with TRBJ1-1; 8 nucleotides align to TRBD1. Germline trimming cut 2 bases from V and 4 bases from J; bases unmatched to any gene: 0. Germline V lookup: CDR1 MDHEN, CDR2 SYDVKM. CDR3 length equals 13 residues. CDR3: CASSLDRGTEAFF. In DNA, the CDR3 is TGTGCCAGCAGTTTAGACAGGGGCACTGAAGCTTTCTTT.

The chain recombines TRBV29-1 with TRBJ1-4; D remains unclear. Germline loops: CDR1 SQVTM, CDR2 ANQGSEA. Trimming pared 7 bases from V and 0 bases from J, leaving 12 bases between. The CDR3 totals 14 residues. The CDR3 here is CSASPGTTNEKLFF. The DNA for the CDR3 is TGCAGCGCCTCACCCGGGACAACTAATGAAAAACTGTTTTTT.

This clone was observed a handful of times. The J gene is TRBJ2-7, the V gene TRBV7-9; no clear D gene. The CDR3 runs to 14 residues. V lost 5 bases, J lost 4 bases, and 15 bases lay in between. Germline loops: CDR1 SEHNR, CDR2 FQNEAQ (reference sequence). The CDR3 DNA sequence: TGTGCCAGCAGCCGCTTTAGCAGCCTTTACGAGCAGTACTTC. Its protein product is CASSRFSSLYEQYF.

The chain has TRBV7-9 and TRBJ1-1; possible D gene TRBD1, 5 bases. Looked up from germline, CDR1 is SEHNR and CDR2 is FQNEAQ (reference sequence). V was clipped by 1 base and J by 0 bases, with 12 bases between them. CDR3 length: 16 amino acids. The CDR3 here is CASSLVMGQLNTEAFF. The DNA of the CDR3 is TGTGCCAGCAGCTTAGTTATGGGGCAGCTGAACACTGAAGCTTTCTTT.

The chain couples TRBV29-1 to TRBJ2-2; tentative D call: TRBD2 (5 bases). Germline values: CDR1 SQVTM, CDR2 ANQGSEA. The length of the CDR3 is 13 residues. V was clipped by 4 bases and J by 5 bases, with 11 bases between them. This chain's CDR3 is CSVGGSITGELFF. The CDR3 DNA follows: TGCAGCGTTGGAGGGAGTATAACCGGGGAGCTGTTTTTT.

The CDR3: CASSVGWGTGDEQYF. DNA of the CDR3: TGTGCCAGCAGCGTAGGGTGGGGGACAGGGGACGAGCAGTACTTC. This chain uses TRBV9 with TRBJ2-7, with TRBD1 matching over 10 bases. V lost 0 bases to trimming and J lost 5 bases; unmatched junction nucleotides: 5. The CDR3 has 15 residues. Germline V gene data show CDR1 as SGDLS and CDR2 as YYNGEE.

This chain joins TRBV10-3 and TRBJ1-5; D is perhaps TRBD1 (6 bases). Germline assignment: CDR1 ENHRY and CDR2 SYGVKD. V dropped 0 bases and J dropped 6 bases, with 12 bases sitting between them. The CDR3 length is 15 residues. Written as DNA, the CDR3 is TGTGCCATCAGTGAGTCGGGGGGGCTAGGTCAGCCCCAGCATTTT. Translation: CAISESGGLGQPQHF.

This chain joins TRBV5-4 and TRBJ1-2; D is undetermined. Germline V CDR1 and CDR2: SGHNT, YYREEE (reference sequence). This CDR3 is 15 amino acids long. V dropped 4 bases and J dropped 0 bases, with 13 bases sitting between them. The CDR3 nucleotides are TGTGCCAGCAGCCTAGACGACGGAGCTAACTATGGCTACACCTTC. Protein: CASSLDDGANYGYTF. The whole variable domain, filled in from reference TRBV5-4 and TRBJ1-2, reads ETGVTQSPTHLIKTRGQQVTLRCSSQSGHNTVSWYQQALGQGPQFIFQYYREEENGRGNFPPRFSGLQFPNYSSELNVNALELDDSALYLCASSLDDGANYGYTFGSGTRLTVV.

V gene TRBV28 combines with J gene TRBJ2-6, with D tentatively TRBD1 (5 bases). CDR1 MDHEN and CDR2 SYDVKM come from the germline V gene. V was clipped by 6 bases and J by 0 bases, with 18 bases between them. There are 18 residues in the CDR3. The CDR3 protein is CASSLRNGHLSGANVLTF. The DNA for the CDR3 is TGTGCCAGCAGCCTAAGGAACGGACACCTCTCTGGGGCCAACGTCCTGACTTTC.